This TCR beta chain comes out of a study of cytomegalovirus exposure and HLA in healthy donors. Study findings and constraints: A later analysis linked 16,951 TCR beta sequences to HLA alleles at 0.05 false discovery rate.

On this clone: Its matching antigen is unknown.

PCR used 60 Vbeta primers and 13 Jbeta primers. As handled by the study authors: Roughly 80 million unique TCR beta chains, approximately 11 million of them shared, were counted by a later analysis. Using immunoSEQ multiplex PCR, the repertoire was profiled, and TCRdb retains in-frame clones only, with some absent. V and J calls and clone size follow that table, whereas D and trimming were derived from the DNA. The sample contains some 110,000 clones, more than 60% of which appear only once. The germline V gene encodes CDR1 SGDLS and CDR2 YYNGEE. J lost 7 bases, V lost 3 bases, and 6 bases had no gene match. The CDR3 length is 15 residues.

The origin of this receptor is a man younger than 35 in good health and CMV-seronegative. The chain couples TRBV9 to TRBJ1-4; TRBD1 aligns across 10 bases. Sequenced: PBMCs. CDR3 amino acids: CASSALGTGVEKLFF. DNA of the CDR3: TGTGCCAGCAGCGCACTAGGGACAGGGGTTGAAAAACTGTTTTTT.